Following are 31 T cell receptor beta chains from one sample sequenced in a study of graft-versus-host responses after intestinal transplantation (dated by TCRdb to 2020 to 2022). No cognate antigen is known for these TCRs. Library method: the immunoSEQ multiplex PCR assay. The source is immuneACCESS, and TCRdb retained only in-frame sequences with V and J called. Part of the clones is not carried over; for the studies checked, unresolved V genes explain less than half of this, and the remainder is unexplained. The sample data list 80,000 to 95,000 clones, and 85% to 95% of these were observed just once. The biggest ten clones account for 2% of the sample. Read against the paper, the sample's time point label means: cells obtained before transplantation from donor or recipient. The source material was unstimulated CD8+ T cells sorted from spleen or lymph node cells, sampled before intestinal transplant. The receptors were sampled from a human donor who received an intestinal transplant.

The rearrangement joins TRBV7-8 to TRBJ2-7; 9 bases map to TRBD1. This CDR3 comprises 16 residues. Germline-derived CDR1 and CDR2 are SGHVS and FQNEAQ. With 5 bases clipped from V and 0 bases from J, the junction kept 8 bases outside the gene matches. Here the CDR3 DNA reads TGTGCCAGCAGCAAACAGGGGGCGCAGGCCTCCTACGAGCAGTACTTC. This codes for CASSKQGAQASYEQYF.

On this clone itself: One end of the junction fails to match germline, which may point to a read error. This chain uses TRBV4-1 with TRBJ2-7, with 11 bases matching TRBD1. The CDR3 spans 12 residues. CDR1 is MGHRA and CDR2 is YSYEKL in the germline V gene. The CDR3 coding sequence is TGCGCCAGCCGAGGGACAGGGGGAGGCTGGCACTTC. This gives the protein CASRGTGGGWHF.

As DNA, the CDR3 is TGCGCCAGCAGCCAAGACAAGCCGCCTGAAGCTTTCTTT. Translating it yields CASSQDKPPEAFF. The chain has TRBV4-3 and TRBJ1-1; D is unresolved. Between the trimmed V and J ends, which lost 0 bases and 6 bases, there was a span of 8 bases. The CDR3 runs 13 residues. Germline CDR1 LGHNA, CDR2 YSLEER.

CDR3 in amino acids: CASSEENSGTDTQYF. For the CDR3, the DNA is TGTGCCAGCAGTGAAGAAAATAGCGGCACAGATACGCAGTATTTT. The chain combines TRBV6-1 with TRBJ2-3; weak D call: TRBD2 (5 bases). Germline CDR1 reads MNHNS; CDR2 reads SASEGT. Between the trimmed V and J ends, which lost 1 base and 1 base, there was a span of 9 bases. The CDR3 is made up of 15 amino acids.

The gene calls are TRBV6-5 and TRBJ1-1, with TRBD1 matching over 8 bases. The CDR3 consists of 13 residues. Germline CDR1 and CDR2: MNHEY and SVGAGI. Germline trimming cut 6 bases from V and 3 bases from J; bases unmatched to any gene: 3. CDR3 residues: CASRTGADTEAFF. The CDR3 DNA is TGTGCCAGCAGGACAGGGGCCGACACTGAAGCTTTCTTT.

This sequence joins TRBV9 and TRBJ2-5, with no clear D. The germline V and J ends were trimmed by 0 bases and 1 base, with 13 bases remaining between them. Germline values: CDR1 SGDLS, CDR2 YYNGEE. This CDR3 comprises 16 residues. Written as DNA, the CDR3 is TGTGCCAGCAGCGTAGGTACGGGTCCCGGCCAAGAGACCCAGTACTTC. Translated, it gives CASSVGTGPGQETQYF.

The CDR3 DNA reads TGCGCCAGCAGTCAAACGAGTATAGGGACACGGTCCTACGAGCAGTACTTC. Encoded protein: CASSQTSIGTRSYEQYF. V and J are TRBV23-1 and TRBJ2-7; the D gene is possibly TRBD1 (6 bases). TRBV23-1 qualifies as an ORF whose function is uncertain. The V end lost 2 bases, the J end lost 1 base, and 18 bases lay between the germline ends. The CDR3 sequence is 17 residues long.

This chain joins TRBV6-1 and TRBJ1-2; D is possibly TRBD1 (5 bases). CDR1 is MNHNS and CDR2 is SASEGT in the germline V gene. The CDR3 runs 13 residues. V lost 7 bases, J lost 4 bases, and 13 bases lay in between. The chain's CDR3 is CASIDSGSYGYTF. The CDR3 DNA sequence: TGTGCCAGCATCGACAGTGGCAGCTATGGCTACACCTTC.

The CDR3 nucleotides are TGTGCCATCAGTCGGGACACCAATGAGCAGTTCTTC. Protein: CAISRDTNEQFF. The chain carries TRBV10-3 and TRBJ2-1; a possible D gene is TRBD1 (6 bases). The germline V gene encodes CDR1 ENHRY and CDR2 SYGVKD. CDR3 length: 12 residues. The V end was cut by 5 bases, the J end by 6 bases, with 8 bases between.

The chain employs TRBV2 and TRBJ2-7, with 7 positions matching TRBD1. The germline V gene has CDR1 SNHLY and CDR2 FYNNEI. This CDR3 has 14 residues. The trim removed 9 bases at V and 1 base at J, leaving 9 bases unmatched. The CDR3 sequence: CARMPRGLSYEQYF. The CDR3 DNA reads as TGTGCCAGAATGCCCAGGGGGTTGTCCTACGAGCAGTACTTC.

The chain employs TRBV27 and TRBJ2-4; 10 bases line up with TRBD1. V trimming: 6 bases; J trimming: 0 bases; junction bases outside the gene matches: 2. The germline V gene has CDR1 MNHEY and CDR2 SMNVEV (reference sequence). This CDR3 has 15 amino acids. The CDR3 DNA reads as TGTGCCAGCAGGGACAGGGGGGAAGCCAAAAACATTCAGTACTTC. Translated: CASRDRGEAKNIQYF.

The CDR3, as DNA: TGTGCCAGCAGTTACTCGAACAGAGATGGCTACACCTTC. Amino acids: CASSYSNRDGYTF. V usage is TRBV6-5 and J usage is TRBJ1-2; D is unclear. The ends were cut back, 0 bases at V and 6 bases at J, with 8 bases in the middle. The germline CDR1 and CDR2 sequences are MNHEY and SVGAGI. The CDR3 consists of 13 residues.

The chain joins TRBV2 to TRBJ1-2, with 8 bases identical to TRBD1. The CDR3 covers 16 residues. J lost 4 bases, V lost 6 bases, and 13 bases had no gene match. Germline lookup yields CDR1 SNHLY and CDR2 FYNNEI. Here the CDR3 DNA reads TGTGCCAGCAGACCCTCCCCAGACAGGGGTTTCTATGGCTACACCTTC. Its translation: CASRPSPDRGFYGYTF.

The chain links TRBV2 to TRBJ2-7, with no clear D. The V end was cut by 4 bases, the J end by 2 bases, with 6 bases between. Germline values: CDR1 SNHLY, CDR2 FYNNEI. The CDR3 length is 12 residues. The CDR3 DNA is TGTGCCAGCAGTGCGCCAGCCTACGAGCAGTACTTC. Translating it yields CASSAPAYEQYF.

J is TRBJ2-3 and V is TRBV15; D is unresolved. Germline CDR1 LNHNV, CDR2 YYDKDF (reference sequence). CDR3 size: 15 residues. Trimming removed 5 bases at V and 3 bases at J, with 15 bases between. The CDR3 DNA is TGTGCCACCAGCGGAAACACCGGGTCGACAGATACGCAGTATTTT. Translated, it gives CATSGNTGSTDTQYF.

The chain carries TRBV4-3 and TRBJ1-6; tentative D call: TRBD1 (5 bases). V was shortened by 0 bases and J by 9 bases, with 15 bases between the two germline ends. CDR1 LGHNA and CDR2 YSLEER come from the germline V gene. The CDR3 totals 16 residues. CDR3 region: CASSQDQEGRGSPLHF. For the CDR3, the DNA is TGCGCCAGCAGCCAAGATCAGGAGGGACGGGGTTCACCCCTCCACTTT.

The chain links TRBV2 to TRBJ2-7, with 9 bases matching TRBD1. After removal of 3 bases from V and 0 bases from J, the junction contained 3 bases not matched to a gene. The CDR3 loop spans 15 amino acids. CDR1 is SNHLY, CDR2 FYNNEI, per germline. CDR3 loop: CASSEGDRASYEQYF. As DNA, the CDR3 is TGTGCCAGCAGTGAGGGGGACAGGGCCTCCTACGAGCAGTACTTC.

The genes are TRBV7-8 and TRBJ2-7; 12 nucleotides line up with TRBD2. This CDR3 region has 17 residues. Germline values: CDR1 SGHVS, CDR2 FQNEAQ. J gave up 4 bases and V 3 bases, and 10 bases lay outside the gene matches. CDR3 sequence (DNA): TGTGCCAGCAGCTTGCCTTCTAGCGGGGGGGCCGGTTACGAGCAGTACTTC. This gives the protein CASSLPSSGGAGYEQYF.

This clone was picked up one time. The rearrangement joins TRBV4-1 to TRBJ2-2, with 9 bases matching TRBD1. This CDR3 spans 15 amino acids. The trim removed 4 bases at V and 1 base at J, leaving 1 base unmatched. Germline V gives CDR1 MGHRA, CDR2 YSYEKL. For the CDR3, the DNA is TGCGCCAGCAGCCCGACAGGGGGGAACACCGGGGAGCTGTTTTTT. Encoded protein: CASSPTGGNTGELFF.

The rearrangement uses TRBV5-6 and TRBJ2-7, with D perhaps TRBD2 (6 bases). Trimming took 3 bases from V and 3 from J, leaving 16 bases between them. Per the germline V gene, CDR1 is SGHDT and CDR2 is YYEEEE. The CDR3 is made up of 15 amino acids. The CDR3 is CASSWGTAGYYEQYF. CDR3 nucleotide sequence: TGTGCCAGCAGCTGGGGGACGGCGGGATACTACGAGCAGTACTTC.

The chain links TRBV27 to TRBJ2-2; 7 nucleotides match TRBD1. CDR1 is MNHEY, CDR2 SMNVEV, per germline (reference sequence). Trimming took 5 bases from V and 5 from J; bases not matched to a gene: 2. The CDR3 has 13 residues. Here the CDR3 reads CASSPQGTGELFF. The CDR3 DNA is TGTGCCAGCAGTCCACAGGGGACCGGGGAGCTGTTTTTT.

The chain joins TRBV5-6 to TRBJ1-2; tentative D call: TRBD1 (6 bases). The CDR3 runs 15 residues. Trimming removed 0 bases at V and 2 bases at J, with 11 bases between. Germline CDR1 SGHDT, CDR2 YYEEEE. DNA for the CDR3: TGTGCCAGCAGCTTGGCGGGGGGCGGGAACTATGGCTACACCTTC. It encodes CASSLAGGGNYGYTF.

This chain uses TRBV7-9 with TRBJ2-2; 9 bases agree with TRBD2. The germline V gene encodes CDR1 SEHNR and CDR2 FQNEAQ (reference sequence). After removal of 5 bases from V and 6 bases from J, the junction contained 10 bases not matched to a gene. The CDR3 extends over 16 amino acids. CDR3 coding DNA: TGTGCCAGCAGCAAAGAGCGGGGGGATAGCGCCGGGGAGCTGTTTTTT. Protein product: CASSKERGDSAGELFF.

The chain is built from TRBV4-3 and TRBJ2-7, with unresolved D. The V end was cut by 0 bases, the J end by 2 bases, with 14 bases between. The CDR3 runs 16 residues. CDR1 and CDR2 (germline): LGHNA, YSLEER. This CDR3 is CASSQDFPVGPYEQYF. CDR3 DNA: TGCGCCAGCAGCCAAGATTTCCCAGTTGGGCCCTACGAGCAGTACTTC.

V and J are TRBV6-1 and TRBJ2-7, with 7 bases aligning to TRBD1. This CDR3 region has 15 residues. Unmatched junction bases numbered 10, after V lost 2 bases and J lost 6 bases. The germline V gene has CDR1 MNHNS and CDR2 SASEGT. In nucleotides, the CDR3 is TGTGCCAGCAGTGAACAGGGGGTTCCGGGATCCGAGCAGTACTTC. Protein product: CASSEQGVPGSEQYF.

CDR3 DNA: TGTGCCAGCAGCCAGGGGCTGGAGTCTGGAAACACCATATATTTT. It yields the protein CASSQGLESGNTIYF. J is TRBJ1-3 and V is TRBV5-5; D possibly corresponds to TRBD1 (6 bases). Trimming removed 4 bases from V and 1 base from J, with 12 bases in between. CDR1 SGHKS and CDR2 YYEKEE come from the germline V gene (reference sequence). The CDR3 is 15 residues long.

This sequence joins TRBV7-2 and TRBJ2-2; possibly TRBD2 for D (6 bases). The length of the CDR3 is 15 residues. Germline assignment: CDR1 SGHTA and CDR2 FQGNSA. V lost 0 bases and J 5 bases, leaving 10 bases between the germline ends. In DNA form, the CDR3 reads TGTGCCAGCAGCTTAGCGGGTAGCGGAACCGGGGAGCTGTTTTTT. Its translation is CASSLAGSGTGELFF.

The DNA for the CDR3 is TGTGCCAGCAGCCCACCCCAGGGGTATAACTATGGCTACACCTTC. It yields the protein CASSPPQGYNYGYTF. The chain couples TRBV5-6 to TRBJ1-2; maybe TRBD1 (6 bases). Deletions cut 4 bases from V and 1 base from J, with 14 bases between. Per germline, CDR1 SGHDT and CDR2 YYEEEE. This CDR3 contains 15 residues.

The V and J genes are TRBV14 and TRBJ2-7; 11 bases fit TRBD1. The CDR3 covers 16 residues. V was clipped by 1 base and J by 2 bases; unmatched bases: 4. Germline V CDR1 and CDR2: SGHDN, FVKESK. The CDR3 DNA reads as TGTGCCAGCAGCCAAGCCGGGACAGGGGGAGCCTACGAGCAGTACTTC. This translates into CASSQAGTGGAYEQYF.

The chain links TRBV7-9 to TRBJ2-7, with 8 nucleotides matching TRBD1. The J segment lost 7 bases and the V segment lost 4 bases, leaving 6 bases of the junction unmatched. This CDR3 comprises 13 residues. The germline V gene encodes CDR1 SEHNR and CDR2 FQNEAQ (reference sequence). CDR3 amino acids: CASSSGGREEQYF. DNA for the CDR3: TGTGCCAGCAGCTCAGGGGGCCGGGAGGAGCAGTACTTC.

This clone appeared once. The V call is TRBV5-6, the J call TRBJ2-6; D is ambiguous. The germline gives CDR1 SGHDT, CDR2 YYEEEE. CDR3 size: 17 residues. V lost 7 bases, J lost 5 bases, and 22 bases lay in between. CDR3: CASLLRNTQSRANVLTF. The CDR3 DNA sequence: TGTGCCAGCCTCCTTCGCAATACACAAAGTCGGGCCAACGTCCTGACTTTC. Full variable domain (rest looked up from reference TRBV5-6 and TRBJ2-6): DAGVTQSPTHLIKTRGQQVTLRCSPKSGHDTVSWYQQALGQGPQFIFQYYEEEERQRGNFPDRFSGHQFPNYSSELNVNALLLGDSALYLCASLLRNTQSRANVLTFGAGSRLTVL.